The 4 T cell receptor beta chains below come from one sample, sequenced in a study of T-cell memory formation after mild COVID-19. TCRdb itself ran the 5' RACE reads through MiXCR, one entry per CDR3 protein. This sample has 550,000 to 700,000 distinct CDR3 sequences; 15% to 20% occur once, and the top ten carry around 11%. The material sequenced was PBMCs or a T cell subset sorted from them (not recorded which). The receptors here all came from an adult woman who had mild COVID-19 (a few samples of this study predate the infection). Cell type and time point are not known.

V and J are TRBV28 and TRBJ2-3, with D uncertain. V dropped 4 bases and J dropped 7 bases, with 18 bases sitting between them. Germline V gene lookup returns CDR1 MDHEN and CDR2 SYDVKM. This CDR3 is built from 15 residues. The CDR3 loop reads CASSSPPITINTQYF. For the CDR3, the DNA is TGTGCCAGCAGTTCTCCCCCCATTACAATAAATACGCAGTATTTT.

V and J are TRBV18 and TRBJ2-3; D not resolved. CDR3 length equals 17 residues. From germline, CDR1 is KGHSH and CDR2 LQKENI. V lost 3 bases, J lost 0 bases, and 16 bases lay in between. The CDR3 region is CASSPLGVKMSTDTQYF. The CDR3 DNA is TGTGCCAGCTCACCCCTCGGTGTAAAAATGAGCACAGATACGCAGTATTTT.

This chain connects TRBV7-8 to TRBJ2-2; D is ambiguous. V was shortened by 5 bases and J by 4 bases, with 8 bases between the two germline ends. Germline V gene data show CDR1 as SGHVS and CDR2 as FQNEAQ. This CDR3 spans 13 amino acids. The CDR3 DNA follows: TGTGCCAGCAGCCCGAGGTCCACCGGGGAGCTGTTTTTT. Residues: CASSPRSTGELFF.

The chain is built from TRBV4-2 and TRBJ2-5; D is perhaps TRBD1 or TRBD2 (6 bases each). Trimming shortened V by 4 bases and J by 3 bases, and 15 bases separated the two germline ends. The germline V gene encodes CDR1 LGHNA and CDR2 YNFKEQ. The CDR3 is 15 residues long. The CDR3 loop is CASSPGAPGEETQYF. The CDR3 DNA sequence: TGTGCCAGCAGCCCGGGGGCGCCTGGAGAAGAGACCCAGTACTTC.